The following is a T cell receptor beta chain sequence with its context. The germline V and J ends were trimmed by 4 bases and 6 bases, with 13 bases remaining between them. The germline gives CDR1 KGHSH, CDR2 LQKENI. CDR3 size: 13 residues. This sample is part of a study of cytomegalovirus exposure and HLA in healthy donors. Looking at the study overall: Among the roughly 380 donors who were genotyped, about 80% fell in the genetic ancestry cluster that is associated with self-reported Caucasian donors.

This PCR relied on a set of 60 Vbeta primers and 13 Jbeta primers. TCRdb's copy holds only in-frame clones and misses some; the assay was immunoSEQ multiplex PCR. Here the sample spans some 76,000 clones, about four fifths being singletons. This receptor was identified in a male donor in good health and CMV-seropositive. The chain carries TRBV18 and TRBJ2-7; D possibly corresponds to TRBD2 (5 bases). Sequenced: PBMCs. CDR3 sequence (DNA): TGTGCCAGCTCACGGGTAGAACGGGGCGAGCAGTACTTC. Encoded protein: CASSRVERGEQYF.